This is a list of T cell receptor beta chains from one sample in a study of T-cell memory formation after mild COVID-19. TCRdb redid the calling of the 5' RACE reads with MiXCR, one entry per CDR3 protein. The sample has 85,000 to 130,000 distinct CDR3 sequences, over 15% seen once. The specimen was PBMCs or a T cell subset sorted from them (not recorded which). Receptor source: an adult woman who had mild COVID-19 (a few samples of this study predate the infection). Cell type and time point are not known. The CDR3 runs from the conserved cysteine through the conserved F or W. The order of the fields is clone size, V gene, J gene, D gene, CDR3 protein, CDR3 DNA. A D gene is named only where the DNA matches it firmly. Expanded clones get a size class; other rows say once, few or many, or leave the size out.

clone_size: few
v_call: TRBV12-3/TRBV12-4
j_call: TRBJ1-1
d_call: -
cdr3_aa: CASSFQENTEAFF
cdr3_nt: TGTGCCAGCAGTTTCCAAGAGAACACTGAAGCTTTCTTT

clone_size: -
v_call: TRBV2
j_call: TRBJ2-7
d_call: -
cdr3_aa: CASSGLLEDRTYEQYF
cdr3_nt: TGTGCCAGCAGTGGACTACTGGAGGACAGAACCTACGAGCAGTACTTC

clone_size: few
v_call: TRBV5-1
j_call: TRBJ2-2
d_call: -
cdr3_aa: CASIERLLTGDSDGELFF
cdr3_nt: TGCGCCAGCATCGAGCGGTTGTTGACGGGGGATTCGGACGGGGAGCTGTTTTTT

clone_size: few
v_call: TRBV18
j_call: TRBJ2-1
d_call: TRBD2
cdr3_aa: CASSPPTSGSPLNEQFF
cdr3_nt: TGTGCCAGCTCACCGCCGACTAGCGGGAGCCCACTCAATGAGCAGTTCTTC

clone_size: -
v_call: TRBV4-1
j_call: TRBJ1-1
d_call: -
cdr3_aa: CASSQELGLNTEAFF
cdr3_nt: TGCGCCAGCAGCCAAGAACTAGGGTTGAACACTGAAGCTTTCTTT

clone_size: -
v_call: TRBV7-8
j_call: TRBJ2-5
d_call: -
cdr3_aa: CASSAALDASEYF
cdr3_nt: TGTGCCAGCAGCGCAGCCTTGGACGCCTCTGAGTACTTC

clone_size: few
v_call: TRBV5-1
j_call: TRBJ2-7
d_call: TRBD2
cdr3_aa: CASSLAQSGENTYEQYF
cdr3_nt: TGCGCCAGCAGCTTGGCACAGAGCGGGGAGAACACCTACGAGCAGTACTTC

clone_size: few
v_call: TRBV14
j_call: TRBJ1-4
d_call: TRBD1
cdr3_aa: CASAAGGDEKLFF
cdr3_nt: TGTGCCAGCGCCGCAGGGGGTGATGAAAAACTGTTTTTT

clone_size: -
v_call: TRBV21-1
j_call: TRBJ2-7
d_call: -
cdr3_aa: CASSTIPGTGATYEQYF
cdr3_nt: TGTGCCAGCAGCACTATCCCCGGGACAGGCGCGACCTACGAGCAGTACTTC

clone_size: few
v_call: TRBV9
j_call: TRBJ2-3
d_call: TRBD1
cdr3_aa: CASSVMSQGGNTDTQYF
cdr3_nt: TGTGCCAGCAGCGTAATGTCACAGGGGGGTAACACAGATACGCAGTATTTT

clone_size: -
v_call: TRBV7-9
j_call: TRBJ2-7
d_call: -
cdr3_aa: CASSTQVYEQYF
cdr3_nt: TGTGCCAGCAGCACACAGGTTTACGAGCAGTACTTC

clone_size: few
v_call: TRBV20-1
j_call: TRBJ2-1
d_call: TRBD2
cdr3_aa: CSARDSLAGASYNEQFF
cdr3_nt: TGCAGTGCTAGAGATTCTTTAGCGGGAGCATCCTACAATGAGCAGTTCTTC

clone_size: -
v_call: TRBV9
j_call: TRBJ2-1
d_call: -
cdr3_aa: CASSVRIF
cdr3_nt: TGTGCCAGCAGCGTCAGGATCTTC

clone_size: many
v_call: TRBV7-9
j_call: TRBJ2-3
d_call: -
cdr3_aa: CASTPGLGTDTQYF
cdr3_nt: TGTGCCAGCACCCCGGGACTGGGCACAGATACGCAGTATTTT

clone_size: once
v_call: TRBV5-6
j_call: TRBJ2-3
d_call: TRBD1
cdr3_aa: CASSPKDRGSTDTQYF
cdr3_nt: TGTGCCAGCAGCCCGAAGGACAGGGGGTCCACAGATACGCAGTATTTT

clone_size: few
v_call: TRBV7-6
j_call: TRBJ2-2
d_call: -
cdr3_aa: CASSLDNLNTGELFF
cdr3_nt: TGTGCCAGCAGCTTGGACAACTTGAACACCGGGGAGCTGTTTTTT

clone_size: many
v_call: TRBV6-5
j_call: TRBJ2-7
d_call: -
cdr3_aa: CASSYSASGSHEQYF
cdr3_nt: TGTGCCAGCAGTTACTCCGCATCAGGATCCCACGAGCAGTACTTC

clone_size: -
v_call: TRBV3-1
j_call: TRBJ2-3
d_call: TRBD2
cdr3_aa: CASSQEPSGPPKDTQYF
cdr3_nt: TGTGCCAGCAGCCAAGAGCCTAGCGGTCCCCCTAAGGATACGCAGTATTTT

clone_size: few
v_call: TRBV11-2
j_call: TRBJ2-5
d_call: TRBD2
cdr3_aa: CASSLGTSVVGTQYF
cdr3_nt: TGTGCCAGCAGCTTAGGGACTAGCGTTGTGGGGACCCAGTACTTC

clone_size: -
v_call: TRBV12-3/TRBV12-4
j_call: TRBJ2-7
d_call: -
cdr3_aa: CASCETTTYEQYF
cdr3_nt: TGTGCCAGCTGCGAGACAACGACCTACGAGCAGTACTTC

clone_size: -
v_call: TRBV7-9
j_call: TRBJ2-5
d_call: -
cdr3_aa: CASSSRDGRETQYF
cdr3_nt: TGTGCCAGCAGCTCCCGAGACGGGCGGGAGACCCAGTACTTC

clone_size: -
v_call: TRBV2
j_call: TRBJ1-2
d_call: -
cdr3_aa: CASSESSGTGHGYTF
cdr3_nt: TGTGCCAGCAGTGAGTCGTCCGGGACGGGCCATGGCTACACCTTC

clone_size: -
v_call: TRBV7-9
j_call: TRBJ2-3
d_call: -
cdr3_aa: CASSLRVGSTDTQYF
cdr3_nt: TGTGCCAGCAGCTTAAGGGTGGGGAGCACAGATACGCAGTATTTT

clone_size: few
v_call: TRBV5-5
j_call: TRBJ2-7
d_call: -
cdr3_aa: CASSPRLATYEQYF
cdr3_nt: TGTGCCAGCAGCCCCCGGCTAGCGACTTACGAGCAGTACTTC

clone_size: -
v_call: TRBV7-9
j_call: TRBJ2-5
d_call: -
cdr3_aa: CASSLSGLQETQYF
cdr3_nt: TGTGCCAGCAGCTTATCGGGCTTACAAGAGACCCAGTACTTC

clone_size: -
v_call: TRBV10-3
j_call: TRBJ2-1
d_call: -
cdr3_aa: CAISDIQAGASSFNEQFF
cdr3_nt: TGTGCCATCAGTGACATTCAGGCAGGGGCCTCTTCTTTCAATGAGCAGTTCTTC

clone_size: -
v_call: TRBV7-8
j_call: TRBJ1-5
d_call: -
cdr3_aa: CASSSDSSLNQPQHF
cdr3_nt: TGTGCCAGCAGCTCGGACAGTAGTCTTAATCAGCCCCAGCATTTT

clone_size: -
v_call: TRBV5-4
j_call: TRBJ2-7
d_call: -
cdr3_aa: CASSLNYGEQYF
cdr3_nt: TGTGCCAGCAGCTTGAACTACGGCGAGCAGTACTTC

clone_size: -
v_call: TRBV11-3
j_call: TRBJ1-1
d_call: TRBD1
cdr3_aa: CASSLGGQGAYEAFF
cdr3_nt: TGTGCCAGCAGCTTAGGGGGACAGGGGGCGTATGAAGCTTTCTTT

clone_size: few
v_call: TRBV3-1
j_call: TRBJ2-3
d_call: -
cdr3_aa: CASSHPAFTDTQYF
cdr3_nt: TGTGCCAGCAGCCACCCGGCGTTCACAGATACGCAGTATTTT

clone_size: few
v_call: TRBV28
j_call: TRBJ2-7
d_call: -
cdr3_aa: CASSLETDIYEQYF
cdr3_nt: TGTGCCAGCAGTTTGGAGACAGACATCTACGAGCAGTACTTC

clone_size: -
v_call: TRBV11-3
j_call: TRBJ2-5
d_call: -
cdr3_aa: CASSPPQSQETQYF
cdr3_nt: TGTGCCAGCAGCCCTCCCCAGTCCCAAGAGACCCAGTACTTC

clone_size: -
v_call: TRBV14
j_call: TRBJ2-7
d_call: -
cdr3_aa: CASSQDSRGPTSYEQYF
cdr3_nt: TGTGCCAGCAGCCAAGATAGTCGGGGGCCCACTAGCTACGAGCAGTACTTC

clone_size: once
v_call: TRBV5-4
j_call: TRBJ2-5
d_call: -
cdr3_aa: CASSLELQETQYF
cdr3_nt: TGTGCCAGCAGCTTGGAGCTCCAAGAGACCCAGTACTTC

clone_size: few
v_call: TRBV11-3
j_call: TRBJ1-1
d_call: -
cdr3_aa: CASSLVVTGLMNTEAFF
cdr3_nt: TGTGCCAGCAGCTTAGTGGTAACAGGACTCATGAACACTGAAGCTTTCTTT

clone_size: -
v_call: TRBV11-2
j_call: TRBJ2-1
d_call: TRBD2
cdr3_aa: CASSLGGSGDEQFF
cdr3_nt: TGTGCCAGCAGCTTAGGAGGTAGCGGGGATGAGCAGTTCTTC

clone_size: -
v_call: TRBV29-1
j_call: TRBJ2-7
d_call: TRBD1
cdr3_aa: CSVEDEGATYEQYF
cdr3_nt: TGCAGCGTTGAAGATGAGGGGGCGACCTACGAGCAGTACTTC

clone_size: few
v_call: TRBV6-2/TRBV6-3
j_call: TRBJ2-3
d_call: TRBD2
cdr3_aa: CASCSVAGNTQYF
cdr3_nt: TGTGCCAGCTGTTCGGTAGCGGGTAATACGCAGTATTTT

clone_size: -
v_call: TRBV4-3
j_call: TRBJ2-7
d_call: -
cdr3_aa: CASSQATDGSYEQYF
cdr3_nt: TGCGCCAGCAGCCAAGCTACAGACGGTTCCTACGAGCAGTACTTC

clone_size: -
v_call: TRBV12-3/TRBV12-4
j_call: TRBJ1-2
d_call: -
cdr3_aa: CASSQGTNYGYTF
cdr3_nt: TGTGCCAGCTCACAGGGAACGAACTATGGCTACACCTTC

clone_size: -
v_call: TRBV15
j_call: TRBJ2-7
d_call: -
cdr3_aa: CATRPLPGRLDEQYF
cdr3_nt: TGTGCCACCAGACCTCTACCCGGACGGCTAGACGAGCAGTACTTC

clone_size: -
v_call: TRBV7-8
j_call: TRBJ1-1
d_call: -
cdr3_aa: CASTITGTEAFF
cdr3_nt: TGTGCCAGCACCATTACGGGCACTGAAGCTTTCTTT

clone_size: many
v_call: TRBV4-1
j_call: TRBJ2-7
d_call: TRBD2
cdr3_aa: CASSQATAGGLNEQYF
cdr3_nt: TGCGCCAGCAGTCAAGCTACCGCGGGGGGGCTGAACGAGCAGTACTTC

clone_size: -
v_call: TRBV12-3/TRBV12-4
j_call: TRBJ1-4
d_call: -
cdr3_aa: CASSPPHVTVAEKLFF
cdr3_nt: TGTGCCAGCAGTCCCCCCCATGTGACGGTCGCTGAAAAACTGTTTTTT

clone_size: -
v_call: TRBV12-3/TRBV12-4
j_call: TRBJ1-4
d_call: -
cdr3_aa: CASSLTDSRLFF
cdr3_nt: TGTGCCAGCAGTTTGACGGACAGTCGACTGTTTTTT

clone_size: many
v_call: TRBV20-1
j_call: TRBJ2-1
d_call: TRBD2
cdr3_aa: CSGQAGGPGNEQFF
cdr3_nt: TGCAGCGGCCAGGCGGGGGGCCCGGGAAATGAGCAGTTCTTC

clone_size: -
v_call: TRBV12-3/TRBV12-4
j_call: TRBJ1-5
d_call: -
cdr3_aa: CASSPGVGNQPQHF
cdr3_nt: TGTGCCAGCAGTCCAGGGGTCGGGAATCAGCCCCAGCATTTT

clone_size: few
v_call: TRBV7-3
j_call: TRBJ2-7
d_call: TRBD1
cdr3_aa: CAKIQGGSSYEQYF
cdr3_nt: TGTGCCAAAATACAGGGGGGCAGCTCCTACGAGCAGTACTTC

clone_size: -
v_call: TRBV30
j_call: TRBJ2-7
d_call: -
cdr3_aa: CAWNPGTGIYEQYF
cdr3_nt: TGTGCCTGGAATCCCGGGACGGGGATCTACGAGCAGTACTTC

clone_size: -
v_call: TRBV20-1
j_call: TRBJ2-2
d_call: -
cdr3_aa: CSAWHATGELFF
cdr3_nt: TGCAGTGCTTGGCACGCTACCGGGGAGCTGTTTTTT

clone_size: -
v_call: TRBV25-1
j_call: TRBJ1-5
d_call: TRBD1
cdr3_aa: CASRQGFQPQHF
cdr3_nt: TGTGCCAGCAGACAGGGGTTTCAGCCCCAGCATTTT